The TCR beta chain described here comes from a study of blood T cell repertoires in COVID-19. Study background: The origin of the acute and convalescent COVID-19 samples was the United States, Italy and Spain. T cells, B-cell-depleted T cells, or PBMCs provided the cDNA or gDNA that served as material.

Original analysis: Amplification of reference gene primers provided the estimated nucleated cell counts. Sequenced by immunoSEQ multiplex PCR; TCRdb stores in-frame clones only, minus some. The V and J calls and clone size come from that table; D and trimming were worked out from the DNA. The sample lists 280,000 or so clones, around 91% occurring once. Between the trimmed V and J ends, which lost 6 bases and 1 base, there was a span of 15 bases. The CDR3 runs to 16 residues. CDR1 LNHDA and CDR2 SQIVND come from the germline V gene (reference sequence). The sequence was collected from a woman aged 18-35 years with acute COVID-19. This chain links TRBV19 with TRBJ2-2, with a tentative D call TRBD2 (5 bases). Material for sequencing was PBMCs or T cells enriched from blood (not recorded which). The CDR3 sequence is CASRGLSGKNTGELFF. The CDR3 DNA sequence: TGTGCCAGTAGGGGGTTGTCGGGGAAGAACACCGGGGAGCTGTTTTTT.